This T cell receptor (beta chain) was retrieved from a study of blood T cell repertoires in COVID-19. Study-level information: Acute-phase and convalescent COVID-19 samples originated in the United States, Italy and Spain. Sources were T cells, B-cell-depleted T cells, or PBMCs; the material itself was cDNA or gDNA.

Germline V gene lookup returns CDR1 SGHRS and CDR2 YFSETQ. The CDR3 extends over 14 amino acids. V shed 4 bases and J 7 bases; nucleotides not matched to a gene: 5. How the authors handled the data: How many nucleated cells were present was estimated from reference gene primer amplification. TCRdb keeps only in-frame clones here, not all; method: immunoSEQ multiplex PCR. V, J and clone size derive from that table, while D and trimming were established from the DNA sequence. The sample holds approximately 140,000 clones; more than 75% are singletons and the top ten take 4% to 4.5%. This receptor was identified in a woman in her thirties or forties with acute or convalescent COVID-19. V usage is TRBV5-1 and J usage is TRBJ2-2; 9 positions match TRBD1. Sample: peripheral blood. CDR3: CASSDDRGIGELFF. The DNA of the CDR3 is TGCGCCAGCAGCGACGACAGGGGGATCGGGGAGCTGTTTTTT.